These 22 T cell receptor beta chains came from one sample sequenced in a study of identical twins. MiXCR, run by TCRdb on the 5' RACE reads, gives a single entry per CDR3 protein. The sample contains 300,000 or so distinct CDR3 sequences, more than 8% of which appear only once. These data were also filed under a second study, of yellow fever vaccine responses in identical twins.

Sequencing input: CD8+ T cells sorted from blood. All receptors come from a woman aged 18 to 35 in good health.

This clonotype was counted at least ten times. This chain links TRBV20-1 with TRBJ2-7, with 7 bases identical to TRBD2. V lost 3 bases to trimming and J lost 0 bases; unmatched junction nucleotides: 5. CDR1 and CDR2 (germline): DFQATT, SNEGSKA (reference sequence). The CDR3 length is 14 residues. The CDR3 loop is CSARDGGNSYEQYF. CDR3 sequence (DNA): TGCAGTGCTAGGGACGGGGGGAACTCCTACGAGCAGTACTTC.

This clonotype was counted between two and nine times. V usage is TRBV12-3 or TRBV12-4 and J usage is TRBJ2-1, with 9 bases fitting TRBD2. The trim removed 1 base at V and 7 bases at J, leaving 5 bases unmatched. There are 15 residues in the CDR3. For the CDR3, the DNA is TGTGCCAGCAGTTTAGTAGGCGGGAGGGGAAATGAGCAGTTCTTC. It encodes CASSLVGGRGNEQFF.

J is TRBJ2-7 and V is TRBV6-2 or TRBV6-3; D may match TRBD1 or TRBD2 (5 bases each). The V end was cut by 1 base, the J end by 1 base, with 14 bases between. CDR1 and CDR2 from the germline V gene are MNHEY and SVGEGT. The CDR3 spans 16 residues. Written as DNA, the CDR3 is TGTGCCAGCAGTTACTACGGGACCCGCAGATCCTACGAGCAGTACTTC. Protein sequence: CASSYYGTRRSYEQYF.

The rearrangement joins TRBV12-3 or TRBV12-4 to TRBJ2-1; 8 nucleotides line up with TRBD2. The V gene end was trimmed by 10 bases and the J gene end by 8 bases; junction bases not matched to a gene: 13. CDR3 length: 14 residues. The CDR3 loop is CAIDGTRGYDEQFF. For the CDR3, the DNA is TGTGCCATCGACGGGACTAGGGGTTATGATGAGCAGTTCTTC.

This clonotype has more than one count but fewer than ten. V usage is TRBV28 and J usage is TRBJ2-7; the D is unclear. CDR1 is MDHEN, CDR2 SYDVKM, per germline. The CDR3 contains 15 residues. V was trimmed by 3 bases and J by 2 bases, leaving 14 bases between them. The CDR3 nucleotides are TGTGCCAGCAGTTTGACGGAGCGACCCACCTACGAGCAGTACTTC. Translating gives CASSLTERPTYEQYF.

This clonotype was seen more than once but under ten times. The J gene is TRBJ2-4, the V gene TRBV3-1; TRBD1 is a possible D gene (5 bases). Per germline, CDR1 LGHDT and CDR2 YNNKEL (reference sequence). Deletions cut 0 bases from V and 1 base from J, with 7 bases between. The CDR3 loop spans 15 amino acids. CDR3 nucleotide sequence: TGTGCCAGCAGCCAAGACTGGGGCGCCAAAAACATTCAGTACTTC. Translating gives CASSQDWGAKNIQYF.

This clonotype turned up a few times. The DNA of the CDR3 is TGTGCCAGCAGCTCCATCACCACAGATACGCAGTATTTT. As protein: CASSSITTDTQYF. V is TRBV7-2 and J is TRBJ2-3; unclear D gene. The V gene's germline CDR1 is SGHTA and CDR2 FQGNSA. Trimming cost V 4 bases and J 2 bases, with 7 bases left between them. CDR3 length: 13 amino acids.

In its sample, this clonotype was seen once. The V gene is TRBV5-1, the J gene TRBJ2-7; TRBD1 might be the D (6 bases). The V and J ends lost 0 bases and 7 bases respectively, with 17 bases between them. The germline V gene has CDR1 SGHRS and CDR2 YFSETQ. This CDR3 spans 15 amino acids. The CDR3 nucleotides are TGCGCCAGCAGCTTGGCCGGGACACCGCTCTGGGAGCAGTACTTC. Its translation is CASSLAGTPLWEQYF. Variable domain in full (rest from reference TRBV5-1 and TRBJ2-7): KAGVTQTPRYLIKTRGQQVTLSCSPISGHRSVSWYQQTPGQGLQFLFEYFSETQRNKGNFPGRFSGRQFSNSRSEMNVSTLELGDSALYLCASSLAGTPLWEQYFGPGTRLTVT.

There are many counts of this clonotype. This rearrangement joins TRBV7-6 to TRBJ2-5; no definite D call. Germline CDR1 reads SGHVS; CDR2 reads FNYEAQ. This CDR3 is 16 amino acids long. Trimming removed 5 bases at V and 2 bases at J, with 18 bases between. CDR3 coding DNA: TGTGCCAGCAGCCCATCTTTTGGGCAAATACAAGAGACCCAGTACTTC. Residues: CASSPSFGQIQETQYF.

This clonotype was picked up many times. The rearrangement uses TRBV7-9 and TRBJ2-1, with D possibly called TRBD1 or TRBD2 (5 bases each). V was clipped by 1 base and J by 12 bases, with 10 bases between them. The CDR3 sequence is 12 residues long. Germline values: CDR1 SEHNR, CDR2 FQNEAQ (reference sequence). The CDR3 region has the DNA TGTGCCAGCAGCTTAGGAGGGGATGGGCAGTTCTTC. The encoded protein is CASSLGGDGQFF.

In its sample, this clonotype was seen many times. V is TRBV7-2 and J is TRBJ2-3; D remains unclear. Germline-derived CDR1 and CDR2 are SGHTA and FQGNSA. This CDR3 has 13 amino acids. Between the trimmed V and J ends, which lost 5 bases and 0 bases, there was a span of 6 bases. This chain's CDR3 is CASSRLSTDTQYF. CDR3 nucleotides: TGTGCCAGCAGCCGACTCAGCACAGATACGCAGTATTTT.

This clonotype has a handful of counts. V gene TRBV27 combines with J gene TRBJ2-7; D not certain. From germline, CDR1 is MNHEY and CDR2 SMNVEV (reference sequence). There are 13 residues in the CDR3. V was clipped by 5 bases and J by 3 bases, with 11 bases between them. This chain's CDR3 is CASSTTAHYEQYF. The CDR3 nucleotides are TGTGCCAGCAGTACTACAGCCCACTACGAGCAGTACTTC.

There are a few counts of this clonotype. V gene TRBV4-3 combines with J gene TRBJ1-1, with 7 bases fitting TRBD1. Germline assignment: CDR1 LGHNA and CDR2 YSLEER. V dropped 1 base and J dropped 0; count of bases not matched to a gene: 5. This CDR3 contains 16 residues. The chain's CDR3 is CASSQGRGLVNTEAFF. CDR3 in DNA: TGCGCCAGCAGCCAAGGGAGGGGGCTGGTGAACACTGAAGCTTTCTTT.

The rearrangement links TRBV2 to TRBJ2-3, with 7 bases that match TRBD2. V was pared by 0 bases and J by 0 bases, with 0 bases of the junction left unmatched. This CDR3 contains 15 residues. CDR1 is SNHLY and CDR2 is FYNNEI in the germline V gene. Here the CDR3 DNA reads TGTGCCAGCAGTGAAGCAGCGGGGAGCACAGATACGCAGTATTTT. Its translation is CASSEAAGSTDTQYF. Looking up the rest from reference TRBV2 and TRBJ2-3 gives the full variable domain: EPEVTQTPSHQVTQMGQEVILRCVPISNHLYFYWYRQILGQKVEFLVSFYNNEISEKSEIFDDQFSVERPDGSNFTLKIRSTKLEDSAMYFCASSEAAGSTDTQYFGPGTRLTVL.

V gene TRBV5-6 combines with J gene TRBJ1-1; possibly TRBD1 for D (5 bases). The CDR3 contains 13 residues. Germline CDR1 and CDR2: SGHDT and YYEEEE. Deletions cut 3 bases from V and 7 bases from J, with 13 bases between. The CDR3 nucleotides are TGTGCCAGCAGCTACGGGACGCCGGGTGAAGCTTTCTTT. Protein sequence: CASSYGTPGEAFF. Supplemented by reference TRBV5-6 and TRBJ1-1, the full variable domain reads DAGVTQSPTHLIKTRGQQVTLRCSPKSGHDTVSWYQQALGQGPQFIFQYYEEEERQRGNFPDRFSGHQFPNYSSELNVNALLLGDSALYLCASSYGTPGEAFFGQGTRLTVV.

The sample holds a few counts of this clonotype. The rearrangement links TRBV29-1 to TRBJ2-7, with 12 bases lining up with TRBD1. The CDR3 contains 13 residues. Germline CDR1 and CDR2: SQVTM and ANQGSEA. The V segment lost 6 bases and the J segment 6 bases; nucleotides outside the gene matches: 6. The CDR3: CSVTGTGGGEQYF. The CDR3 bases are TGCAGCGTAACCGGGACAGGGGGCGGCGAGCAGTACTTC.

At least ten counts were recorded for this clonotype. The V call is TRBV5-1, the J call TRBJ2-7, with 14 bases identical to TRBD2. The CDR3 is 19 amino acids. Per germline, CDR1 SGHRS and CDR2 YFSETQ. The junction had 15 bases not matched to a gene; V was cut back by 5 bases and J by 2 bases. Written as DNA, the CDR3 is TGCGCCAGCAGTTTCACCATAGGGACTAGCGGGAGTGGGGCCTACGAGCAGTACTTC. Protein: CASSFTIGTSGSGAYEQYF.

This clonotype has a handful of counts. The gene calls are TRBV6-2 or TRBV6-3 and TRBJ2-5, with 10 bases aligning to TRBD2. Germline V gives CDR1 MNHEY, CDR2 SVGEGT. The CDR3 sequence is 15 residues long. Unmatched junction bases numbered 6, after V lost 4 bases and J lost 4 bases. The CDR3 protein is CASSWPSGSGETQYF. CDR3 DNA: TGTGCCAGCAGTTGGCCTAGCGGGAGTGGAGAGACCCAGTACTTC.

The CDR3 DNA reads as TGTGCCACCAGCAGAGATCAGACAGGGATGGGGGACGAGCAGTACTTC. The encoded protein is CATSRDQTGMGDEQYF. The rearrangement uses TRBV15 and TRBJ2-7; 7 bases agree with TRBD1. The CDR3 is 16 amino acids. From germline, CDR1 is LNHNV and CDR2 YYDKDF (reference sequence). Trimming removed 0 bases from V and 5 bases from J; junction bases left unmatched: 10.

The chain combines TRBV20-1 with TRBJ2-7; 10 nucleotides align to TRBD2. The germline gives CDR1 DFQATT, CDR2 SNEGSKA (reference sequence). This CDR3 has 14 amino acids. V shed 0 bases and J 6 bases; nucleotides not matched to a gene: 5. The CDR3 sequence is CSAREAGGPLEQYF. CDR3 DNA: TGCAGTGCTAGAGAAGCGGGAGGGCCCCTCGAGCAGTACTTC.

Worth noting for this clonotype: The CDR3 carries no conserved terminal phenylalanine or tryptophan, so it likely arises from a read error. This chain uses TRBV10-3 with TRBJ2-7, with D tentatively TRBD1 (6 bases). Looked up from germline, CDR1 is ENHRY and CDR2 is SYGVKD. Trimming removed 4 bases from V and 4 bases from J, with 14 bases in between. The CDR3 is 14 residues long. The CDR3 loop reads CAISAQGRLYEQYL. DNA of the CDR3: TGTGCCATCAGTGCCCAGGGGCGCCTGTACGAGCAGTACTTA.

A few counts support this clonotype. The chain links TRBV24-1 to TRBJ2-7, with a possible D match to TRBD1 (7 bases). The CDR3 consists of 14 residues. V was cut by 9 bases and J by 3 bases, with 17 bases left in between. Germline CDR1 is KGHDR and CDR2 is SFDVKD. DNA for the CDR3: TGTGCCACCTCGATTGGAGGGGGCAACTACGAGCAGTACTTC. Encoded protein: CATSIGGGNYEQYF.